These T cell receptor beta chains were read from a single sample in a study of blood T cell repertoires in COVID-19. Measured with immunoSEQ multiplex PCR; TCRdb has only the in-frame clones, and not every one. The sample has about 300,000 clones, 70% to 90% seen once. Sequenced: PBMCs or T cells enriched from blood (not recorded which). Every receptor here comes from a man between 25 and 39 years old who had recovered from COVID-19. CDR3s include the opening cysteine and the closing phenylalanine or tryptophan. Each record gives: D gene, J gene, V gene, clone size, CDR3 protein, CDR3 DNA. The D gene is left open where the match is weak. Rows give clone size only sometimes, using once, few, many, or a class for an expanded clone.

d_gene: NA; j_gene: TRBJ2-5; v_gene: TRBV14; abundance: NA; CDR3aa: CASSQEPGMKTQYF; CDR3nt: TGTGCCAGCAGCCAAGAGCCAGGGATGAAGACCCAGTACTTC
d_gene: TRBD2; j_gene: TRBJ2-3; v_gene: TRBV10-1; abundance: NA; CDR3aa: CASSESIRLAGEADTQYF; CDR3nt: TGCGCCAGCAGTGAGTCGATAAGACTAGCGGGGGAGGCAGATACGCAGTATTTT
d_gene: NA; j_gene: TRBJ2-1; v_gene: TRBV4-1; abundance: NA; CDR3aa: CASSQGYRGGGSYNEQFF; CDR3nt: TGCGCCAGCAGCCAAGGGTACCGCGGGGGCGGATCCTACAATGAGCAGTTCTTC
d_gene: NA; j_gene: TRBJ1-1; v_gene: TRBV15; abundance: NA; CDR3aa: CATSRDFQGRAEAFF; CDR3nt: TGTGCCACCAGCAGAGATTTTCAGGGAAGGGCTGAAGCTTTCTTT
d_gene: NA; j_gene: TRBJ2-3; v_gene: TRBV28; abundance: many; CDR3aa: CASSWTLGGADTQYF; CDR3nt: TGTGCCAGCAGTTGGACCCTAGGCGGGGCAGATACGCAGTATTTT
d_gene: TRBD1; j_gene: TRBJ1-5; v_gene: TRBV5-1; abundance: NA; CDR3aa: CASSCQPGQGLQPQHF; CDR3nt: TGCGCCAGCAGCTGCCAACCGGGACAGGGTCTTCAGCCCCAGCATTTT
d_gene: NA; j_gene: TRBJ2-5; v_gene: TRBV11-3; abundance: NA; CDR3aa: CASSLEVGRIQETQYF; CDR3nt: TGTGCCAGCAGCTTAGAAGTGGGGCGGATCCAAGAGACCCAGTACTTC
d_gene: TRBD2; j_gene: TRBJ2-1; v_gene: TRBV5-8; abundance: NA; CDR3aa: CASSSPGLAVNEQFF; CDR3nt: TGTGCCAGCAGCTCACCGGGACTAGCGGTAAATGAGCAGTTCTTC
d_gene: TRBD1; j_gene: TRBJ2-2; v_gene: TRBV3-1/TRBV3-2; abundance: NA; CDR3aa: CASSQKRTGNGELFF; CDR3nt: TGTGCCAGCAGCCAGAAGAGGACAGGGAACGGGGAGCTGTTTTTT
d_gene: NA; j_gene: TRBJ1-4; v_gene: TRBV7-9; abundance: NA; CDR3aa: CASSPGVGALGEKLFF; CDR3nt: TGTGCCAGCAGCCCCGGGGTGGGGGCGCTCGGTGAAAAACTGTTTTTT
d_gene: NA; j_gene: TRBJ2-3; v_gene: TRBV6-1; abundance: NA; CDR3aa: CASSENRLVNTQYF; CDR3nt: TGTGCCAGCAGTGAAAACAGATTAGTGAATACGCAGTATTTT
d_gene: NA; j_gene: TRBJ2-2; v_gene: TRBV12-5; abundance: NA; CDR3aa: CASALMELAGGLFF; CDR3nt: TGTGCTAGTGCGTTAATGGAATTAGCCGGCGGGCTGTTTTTT
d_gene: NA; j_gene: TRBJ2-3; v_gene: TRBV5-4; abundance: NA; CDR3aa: CASSLERQDTQYF; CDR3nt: TGTGCCAGCAGCTTGGAGAGACAGGACACGCAGTATTTT
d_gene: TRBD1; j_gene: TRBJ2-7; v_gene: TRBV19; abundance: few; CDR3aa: CASSLLVRDSAYYEQYF; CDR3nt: TGTGCCAGTAGTCTATTAGTTAGGGACAGTGCCTACTACGAGCAGTACTTC
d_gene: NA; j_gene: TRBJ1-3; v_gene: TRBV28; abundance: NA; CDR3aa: CASSFAGVAGNTIYF; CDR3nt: TGTGCCAGCAGTTTTGCGGGGGTTGCTGGAAACACCATATATTTT
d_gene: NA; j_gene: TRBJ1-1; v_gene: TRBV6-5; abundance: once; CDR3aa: CASSLGQNTEAFF; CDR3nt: TGTGCCAGCAGTTTGGGACAGAACACTGAAGCTTTCTTT
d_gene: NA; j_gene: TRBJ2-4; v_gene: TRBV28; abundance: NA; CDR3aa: CASRDSVAKNIQYF; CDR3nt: TGTGCCAGCAGGGACAGTGTAGCCAAAAACATTCAGTACTTC
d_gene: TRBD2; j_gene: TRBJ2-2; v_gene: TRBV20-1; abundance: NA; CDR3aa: CSASGAGANTGELFF; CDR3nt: TGCAGTGCTAGTGGGGCGGGAGCGAACACCGGGGAGCTGTTTTTT
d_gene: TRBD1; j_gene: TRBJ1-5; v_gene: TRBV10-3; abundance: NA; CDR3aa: CAISSGQALEPQHF; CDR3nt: TGTGCCATCAGCTCAGGACAGGCCCTTGAGCCCCAGCATTTT
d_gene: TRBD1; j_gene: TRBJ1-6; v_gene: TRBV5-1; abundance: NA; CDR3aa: CASSDRDRYNSPLHF; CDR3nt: TGCGCCAGCTCCGACCGGGACAGATATAATTCACCCCTCCACTTT
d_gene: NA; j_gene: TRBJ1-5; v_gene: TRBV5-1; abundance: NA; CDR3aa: CASSLGADQPQHF; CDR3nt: TGCGCCAGCAGCTTGGGGGCAGATCAGCCCCAGCATTTT
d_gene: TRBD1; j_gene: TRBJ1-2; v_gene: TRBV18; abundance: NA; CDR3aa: CASSQGVFDYGYTF; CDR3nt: TGTGCCAGCTCTCAGGGGGTATTCGACTATGGCTACACCTTC
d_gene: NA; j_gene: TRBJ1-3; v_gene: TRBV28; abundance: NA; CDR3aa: CASRPPGRTIYF; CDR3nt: TGTGCCAGCAGGCCCCCGGGGAGAACCATATATTTT
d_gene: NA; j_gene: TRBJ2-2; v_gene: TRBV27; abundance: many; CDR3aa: CASTEGTTGELFF; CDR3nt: TGTGCCAGCACGGAGGGGACTACCGGGGAGCTGTTTTTT
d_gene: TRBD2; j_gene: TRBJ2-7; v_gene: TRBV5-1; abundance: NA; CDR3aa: CASSSRIGLAGLEQYF; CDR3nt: TGCGCCAGCAGCAGCAGAATCGGACTAGCGGGGCTAGAGCAGTACTTC
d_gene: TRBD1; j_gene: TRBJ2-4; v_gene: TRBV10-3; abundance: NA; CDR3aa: CAISEGTGLAKNIQYF; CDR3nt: TGTGCCATCAGTGAGGGGACAGGACTAGCCAAAAACATTCAGTACTTC